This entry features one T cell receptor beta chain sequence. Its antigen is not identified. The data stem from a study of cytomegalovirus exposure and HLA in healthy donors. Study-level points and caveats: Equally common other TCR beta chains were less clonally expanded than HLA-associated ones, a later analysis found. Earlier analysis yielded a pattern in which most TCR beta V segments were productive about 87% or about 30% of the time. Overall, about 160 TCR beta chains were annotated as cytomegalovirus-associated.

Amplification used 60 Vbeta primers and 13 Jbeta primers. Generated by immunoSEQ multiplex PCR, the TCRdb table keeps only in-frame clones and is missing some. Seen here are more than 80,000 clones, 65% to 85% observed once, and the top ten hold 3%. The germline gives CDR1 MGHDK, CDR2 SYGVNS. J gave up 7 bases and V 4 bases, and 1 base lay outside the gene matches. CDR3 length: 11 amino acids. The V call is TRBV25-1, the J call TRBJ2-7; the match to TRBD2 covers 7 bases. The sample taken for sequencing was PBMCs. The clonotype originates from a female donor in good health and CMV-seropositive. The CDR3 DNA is TGTGCCAGCAGTGGGGAGGGAGAGCAGTACTTC. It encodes CASSGEGEQYF.